This T cell receptor beta chain originates from a study of human T cells and chemical hapten exposure. The overall study: Patches that contained 0.01% DPC were applied to the upper back and read at 6 days. Study-level results: The study found that DPC sensitization did not change TCRs above 1 in 1000 frequency.

The sample's time point: patch test 1, 2 weeks after DPC sensitization. As for treatment: therapeutic diphenylcyclopropenone sensitization with weekly scalp DPC. Total RNA was isolated from unfractionated whole blood. V was trimmed by 5 bases and J by 0 bases, leaving 13 bases between them. CDR3 length: 15 residues. Germline CDR1 is SGHTA and CDR2 is FQGNSA. This clonotype showed up many times. Antigen: not known. Separate cDNA molecules received unique molecular identifiers, which the library attached to them. In the original analysis: Sequenced samples showed a median of 95,638 TCRs each, with counts running from around 24,000 to 710,000. One entry per CDR3 protein results from TCRdb running MiXCR on the RACE reads. The V and J calls were determined by TCRdb, not by the authors. The top ten clones hold roughly 9.2% of a sample with more than 30,000 distinct CDR3 sequences, around 6.8% of them seen once.

The chain uses TRBV7-2 and TRBJ2-5, with D perhaps TRBD2 (6 bases). The source was whole blood, collected in connection with sensitization to the hapten diphenylcyclopropenone (DPC). This TCR was recovered from a woman aged 25 to 39 with alopecia areata. Some clones in this sample may be carry-over from other donors' samples. Here the CDR3 DNA reads TGTGCCAGCAGCCACGCGAGCGGGTACCAAGAGACCCAGTACTTC. Amino acids: CASSHASGYQETQYF.